This entry concerns a single T cell receptor (beta chain). Its antigen is not identified. The sample belongs to a study of OX40 agonist ivuxolimab in advanced cancers. The overall study: Ivuxolimab was delivered to patients intravenously every 2 weeks at doses spanning 0.01 to 10 mg/kg. From about 20 to 79 years was the age range, with a mean of about 54 years, and 70% to 85% were male.

Clones were sequenced by immunoSEQ multiplex PCR, and TCRdb holds only the in-frame ones, with some missing. Of about 100,000 clones listed, 89% are singletons. Germline V gives CDR1 LNHNV, CDR2 YYDKDF (reference sequence). The CDR3 runs to 18 residues. V lost 0 bases, J lost 1 base, and 16 bases lay in between. Study-level findings and limits: CD8+ T cells (on average) carried more expanded clones than CD4+ T cells.

Sampling of blood occurred at baseline, cycle 4 day 1, and cycle 7 day 1. V gene TRBV15 combines with J gene TRBJ2-1; D possibly corresponds to TRBD2 (6 bases). Sample: CD4+ or CD8+ T cells sorted from blood, taken in a trial of the OX40 agonist ivuxolimab. The TCR originated in an adult with an advanced solid tumor such as melanoma, head and neck, liver or kidney cancer. CDR3 region: CATSREDGSASSYNEQFF. The CDR3, as DNA: TGTGCCACCAGCAGAGAAGACGGGAGCGCCTCATCCTACAATGAGCAGTTCTTC.